This TCR beta chain was obtained from a study of T cell responses to AZD1222 COVID-19 vaccine. TCRdb's copy holds only in-frame clones and misses some; the assay was immunoSEQ multiplex PCR. The sample includes 240,000 or so clones, approximately 95% of them seen just once. A remark on this clone: What it recognizes is unknown.

Notes on the study in general: Baseline antibody screening turned up just six or seven seropositive AZD1222 recipients.

The V segment lost 5 bases and the J segment 7 bases; nucleotides outside the gene matches: 4. Germline V gives CDR1 SQVTM, CDR2 ANQGSEA. This CDR3 is built from 12 residues. This TCR came from an adult in good health. The chain recombines TRBV29-1 with TRBJ2-1; TRBD1 agrees at 8 bases. This specimen consisted of peripheral blood, obtained on day 0 of AZD1222 vaccination. The CDR3 DNA reads TGCAGCGTTCGGACAGGGCTAAATGAGCAGTTCTTC. Translating gives CSVRTGLNEQFF.